The clone carrying this T cell receptor (beta chain) was counted a single time. The sample comes from a study of blood T cell repertoires in COVID-19. Across the whole study: Nucleic acid was either cDNA or gDNA, and it came from T cells, B-cell-depleted T cells, or PBMCs.

Source study methods: Amplification with reference gene primers provided the estimates of nucleated cell counts. Clones were sequenced by immunoSEQ multiplex PCR, and TCRdb holds only the in-frame ones, with some missing. That table furnishes V, J and clone size, whereas the DNA furnished D and trimming. The sample has tens of thousands of clones, nearly 90% seen once. Per the germline V gene, CDR1 is SGHAT and CDR2 is FQNNGV. Deletions cut 3 bases from V and 6 bases from J, with 11 bases between. This CDR3 has 14 residues. Sequenced material: peripheral blood. The sequence came from a woman aged 55-70 years with COVID-19, enrolled during active disease. The chain carries TRBV11-2 and TRBJ1-4; D not certain. The CDR3 is CASSFGDYDEKLFF. The CDR3 nucleotides read TGTGCCAGCAGCTTCGGGGATTACGATGAAAAACTGTTTTTT.